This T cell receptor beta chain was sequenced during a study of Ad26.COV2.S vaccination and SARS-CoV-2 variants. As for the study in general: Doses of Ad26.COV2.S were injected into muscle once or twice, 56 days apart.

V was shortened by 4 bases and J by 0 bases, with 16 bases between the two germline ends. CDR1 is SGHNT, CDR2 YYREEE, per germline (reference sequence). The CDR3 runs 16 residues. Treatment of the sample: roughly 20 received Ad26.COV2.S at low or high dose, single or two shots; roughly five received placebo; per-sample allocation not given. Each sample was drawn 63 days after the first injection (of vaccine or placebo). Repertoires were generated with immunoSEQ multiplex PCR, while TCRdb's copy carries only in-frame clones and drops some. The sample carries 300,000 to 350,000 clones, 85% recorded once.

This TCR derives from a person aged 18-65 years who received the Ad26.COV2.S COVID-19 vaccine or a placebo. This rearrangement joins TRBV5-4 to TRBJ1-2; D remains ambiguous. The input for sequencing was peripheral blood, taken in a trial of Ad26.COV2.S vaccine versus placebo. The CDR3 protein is CASSPYWGSANYGYTF. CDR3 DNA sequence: TGTGCCAGCAGCCCTTATTGGGGATCAGCTAACTATGGCTACACCTTC.